This T cell receptor (beta chain) comes out of a study of CD4 T cells in lung cancer (dated by TCRdb to about 2019). Describing the broader study: The study screened blood T cells of NSCLC patients for responses to candidate mutation-encoded neoepitopes and isolated neoantigen-specific CD4+ T-cell clones and TCRs. The frequency of neoantigen-specific clonotypes in tumor resections, non-adjacent lung and cultured T-cell products was tracked by TCRB deep sequencing. Lung adenocarcinoma or squamous cell carcinoma was present in the resected patients, who were aged 60 to 69 at blood donation and were mostly former smokers. Before blood donation, patients had received treatments including platinum chemotherapy, and some received nivolumab or pembrolizumab. A few patients undergoing curative-intent resections for stage I-III non-small cell lung cancer provided the tumor and non-adjacent lung tissue. Overall results and qualifications from the work: Some blood-derived responses might reflect in vitro priming of naive T cells or cross-reactivity rather than memory responses to the cancer.

To prepare the library, the immunoSEQ multiplex PCR assay was applied. DNA was isolated with Qiagen DNeasy or QIAamp micro DNA kits and TCRB sequenced with the Adaptive Biotechnology human TCRB sequencing kit. Sequencing of TCRB libraries was performed on an Illumina MiSeq. Turning to the authors' computational methods: TCRB sequence data were analyzed using the kit provider's software, and tumor enrichment of clonotype templates was assessed with Fisher's exact test. TCRdb mirrors the immuneACCESS table, restricted to in-frame sequences. Some clones are absent from its copies; in checked studies, under half trace to an unresolved V gene, and the reason for the others is unknown. V and J calls and clone size are those listed in that table; D and trimming were worked out from the DNA. The sample has over 8,000 clones on record, roughly three fifths of them singletons. Of the sample, 15% is held by the ten largest clones.

Comment on this clone: No cognate antigen has been identified for it. The input lacks base qualities; no much larger clone sits a single base away.

From the same resection, non-adjacent lung tissue was collected as far as possible from the malignant lesion, at a distance of at least 3 cm. The specimen was normal lung tissue taken away from the tumor. The sequence was obtained from a man between 60 and 75 years old with non-small cell lung cancer.

Read as DNA, the sequence is TGTGCCAGAAGCTCGGGAGAAAAGCAGTTCTTC. It specifies CARSSGEKQFF. The rearrangement combines TRBV5-3 with TRBJ2-1, and the D gene may be TRBD2, 6 bases matching. TRBV5-3 is an ORF, and what it does is uncertain. The junction carries 9 bases between V and J, which are trimmed by 3 bases and 11 bases respectively. The CDR3 covers 11 residues, taking in both the cysteine and the phenylalanine. Only CDR3 DNA remains: 33 bases, in frame from the first base.